This passage covers 5 T cell receptor beta chains from one sample sequenced in a study of T cell responses to AZD1222 COVID-19 vaccine. The repertoire was sequenced with immunoSEQ multiplex PCR; TCRdb's copy has only in-frame clones and lacks some. The sample lists more than 85,000 clones, approximately 84% occurring once. Sample: peripheral blood, taken 28 days after the second AZD1222 dose. These receptors were taken from an adult who received the AZD1222 COVID-19 vaccine.

The chain couples TRBV2 to TRBJ2-3, with D tentatively TRBD1 (6 bases). Trimming took 6 bases from V and 6 from J, leaving 13 bases between them. The CDR3 is 13 residues long. CDR1 SNHLY and CDR2 FYNNEI come from the germline V gene. CDR3: CASRTPGVDTQYF. CDR3 nucleotides: TGTGCCAGCAGGACCCCAGGGGTCGATACGCAGTATTTT.

The V gene is TRBV19, the J gene TRBJ1-1; D remains unclear. V was pared by 4 bases and J by 6 bases, with 12 bases between. The CDR3 sequence is 13 residues long. Germline CDR1 is LNHDA and CDR2 is SQIVND (reference sequence). The DNA for the CDR3 is TGTGCCAGTAGTAGCCAGATGGGCCCTGAAGCTTTCTTT. The encoded protein is CASSSQMGPEAFF.

The V and J genes are TRBV9 and TRBJ2-5; D uncertain. This CDR3 region has 10 residues. Trimming stripped 0 bases from V and 6 bases from J, with 0 bases between. CDR1 is SGDLS and CDR2 is YYNGEE in the germline V gene. This CDR3 reads CASSVETQYF. In DNA, the CDR3 is TGTGCCAGCAGCGTAGAGACCCAGTACTTC.

J is TRBJ1-1 and V is TRBV19, with D possibly matching TRBD1 (5 bases). The V gene's germline CDR1 is LNHDA and CDR2 SQIVND (reference sequence). The V gene lost 11 bases and the J gene lost 7 bases, with 17 bases spanning the gap. The CDR3 runs 12 residues. The CDR3 spells CALWGLRGEAFF. CDR3 DNA: TGTGCCCTCTGGGGCCTTAGAGGTGAAGCTTTCTTT.

The chain has TRBV9 and TRBJ2-1, with D perhaps TRBD1 (6 bases). CDR3 length: 15 residues. Germline assignment: CDR1 SGDLS and CDR2 YYNGEE. V lost 0 bases and J lost 5, with 12 bases in between. The CDR3 here is CASSVGTGTDNEQFF. The CDR3 DNA is TGTGCCAGCAGCGTAGGAACAGGGACCGACAATGAGCAGTTCTTC.